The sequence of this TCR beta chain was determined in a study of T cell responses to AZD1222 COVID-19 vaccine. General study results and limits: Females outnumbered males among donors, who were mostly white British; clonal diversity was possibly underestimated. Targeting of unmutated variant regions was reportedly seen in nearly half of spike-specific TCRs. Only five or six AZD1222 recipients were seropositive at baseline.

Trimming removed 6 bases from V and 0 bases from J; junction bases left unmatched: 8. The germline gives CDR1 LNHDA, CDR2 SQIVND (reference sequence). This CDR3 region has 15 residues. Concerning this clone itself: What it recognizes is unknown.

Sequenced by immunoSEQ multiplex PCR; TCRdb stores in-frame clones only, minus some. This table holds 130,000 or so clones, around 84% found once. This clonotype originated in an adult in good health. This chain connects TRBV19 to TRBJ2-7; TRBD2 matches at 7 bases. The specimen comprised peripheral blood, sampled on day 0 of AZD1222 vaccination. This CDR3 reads CASRRDYQSSYEQYF. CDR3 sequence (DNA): TGTGCCAGTAGAAGGGACTACCAGAGCTCCTACGAGCAGTACTTC.